A single sample gave rise to the 14 T cell receptor beta chains below, sequenced in a study of CD8 T cells in ankylosing spondylitis. TCRdb processed the 5' RACE reads anew with MiXCR; each CDR3 protein has one entry. The sample yields over 30,000 distinct CDR3 sequences, approximately 16% seen once. Sequencing was carried out using blood. The origin of the receptors is a male donor with ankylosing spondylitis or in good health (not recorded which).

The V call is TRBV20-1, the J call TRBJ2-3, with 10 bases fitting TRBD2. With 8 bases clipped from V and 4 bases from J, the junction kept 6 bases outside the gene matches. Germline V gene data show CDR1 as DFQATT and CDR2 as SNEGSKA (reference sequence). The CDR3 extends over 13 amino acids. The CDR3 reads CSFSGRAPDTQYF. As DNA, the CDR3 is TGCAGTTTCAGCGGGAGGGCCCCAGATACGCAGTATTTT.

This clonotype appeared a few times. V usage is TRBV5-1 and J usage is TRBJ2-1; 11 bases are a match to TRBD2. The ends lost 5 bases at V and 2 bases at J; junction bases unmatched: 3. The CDR3 totals 15 residues. Germline CDR1 SGHRS, CDR2 YFSETQ. The CDR3: CASSIAGGTYNEQFF. In DNA form, the CDR3 reads TGCGCCAGCAGTATAGCGGGAGGGACCTACAATGAGCAGTTCTTC.

This sequence joins TRBV12-3 or TRBV12-4 and TRBJ2-2; D not certain. V shed 2 bases and J shed 0 bases, with 4 bases lying between them. CDR3 length equals 14 residues. CDR3 in amino acids: CASSLSTNTGELFF. The CDR3 DNA follows: TGTGCCAGCAGTTTATCAACGAACACCGGGGAGCTGTTTTTT.

The CDR3: CASSPGPRNTIYF. CDR3 coding DNA: TGCGCCAGCAGCCCGGGACCCAGAAACACCATATATTTT. The V gene is TRBV5-1, the J gene TRBJ1-3, with D possibly matching TRBD1 (5 bases). The CDR3 totals 13 residues. V was shortened by 4 bases and J by 5 bases, with 10 bases between the two germline ends. Germline V CDR1 and CDR2: SGHRS, YFSETQ. The full variable domain, in which reference TRBV5-1 and TRBJ1-3 provide the parts outside the CDR3, is KAGVTQTPRYLIKTRGQQVTLSCSPISGHRSVSWYQQTPGQGLQFLFEYFSETQRNKGNFPGRFSGRQFSNSRSEMNVSTLELGDSALYLCASSPGPRNTIYFGEGSWLTVV.

This chain links TRBV24-1 with TRBJ2-1; tentative D call: TRBD2 (6 bases). Germline V gene sequence: CDR1 KGHDR, CDR2 SFDVKD. The CDR3 spans 13 residues. V was trimmed by 5 bases and J by 6 bases, leaving 10 bases between them. CDR3 sequence (DNA): TGTGCCACCAGTGGTCGGGGAGGCAATGAGCAGTTCTTC. Translation gives CATSGRGGNEQFF.

The V call is TRBV6-5, the J call TRBJ2-1; 7 bases match TRBD2. V was clipped by 5 bases and J by 0 bases; unmatched bases: 7. The CDR3 totals 16 residues. The germline V gene encodes CDR1 MNHEY and CDR2 SVGAGI. The CDR3 loop is CASSRAWGGSYNEQFF. Here the CDR3 DNA reads TGTGCCAGCAGTAGGGCTTGGGGGGGCTCCTACAATGAGCAGTTCTTC.

The CDR3 loop reads CAISESVGEETQYF. For the CDR3, the DNA is TGTGCCATCAGTGAGTCGGTAGGGGAAGAGACCCAGTACTTC. The V and J genes are TRBV10-3 and TRBJ2-5, with a weak D call TRBD1 (5 bases). This CDR3 has 14 amino acids. V gave up 0 bases and J gave up 3 bases, with 8 bases separating them. The germline CDR1 and CDR2 sequences are ENHRY and SYGVKD.

The chain couples TRBV5-6 to TRBJ2-2; D remains ambiguous. The CDR3 covers 16 residues. Trimming shortened V by 1 base and J by 0 bases, and 10 bases separated the two germline ends. The germline V gene has CDR1 SGHDT and CDR2 YYEEEE. DNA of the CDR3: TGTGCCAGCAGCTTGTGGTGGCGAACGAACACCGGGGAGCTGTTTTTT. Its protein is CASSLWWRTNTGELFF.

The rearrangement uses TRBV29-1 and TRBJ1-1; D is unresolved. The CDR3 extends over 13 amino acids. CDR1 SQVTM and CDR2 ANQGSEA come from the germline V gene. The ends were cut back, 4 bases at V and 4 bases at J, with 13 bases in the middle. The CDR3 spells CSVGSPGGTEAFF. CDR3 sequence (DNA): TGCAGCGTTGGAAGTCCGGGAGGCACTGAAGCTTTCTTT.

The table lists this clonotype with a few counts. The J gene is TRBJ2-1, the V gene TRBV28; no firm D call. CDR1 is MDHEN and CDR2 is SYDVKM in the germline V gene. V lost 2 bases and J lost 7, with 6 bases in between. This CDR3 spans 12 amino acids. CDR3 DNA sequence: TGTGCCAGCAGTTTAAATTGGAATGAGCAGTTCTTC. Encoded protein: CASSLNWNEQFF.

The sample holds a few counts of this clonotype. The rearrangement uses TRBV7-3 and TRBJ2-3; perhaps TRBD2 as D (5 bases). The V end was cut by 0 bases, the J end by 6 bases, with 10 bases between. Germline lookup yields CDR1 SGHTA and CDR2 FQGTGA. There are 14 residues in the CDR3. The CDR3 nucleotides read TGTGCCAGCAGCTTAACTAGCGCGTGGGATACGCAGTATTTT. Translated: CASSLTSAWDTQYF.

The chain carries TRBV5-4 and TRBJ2-5; 8 nucleotides agree with TRBD2. The trim removed 9 bases at V and 0 bases at J, leaving 7 bases unmatched. Germline V lookup: CDR1 SGHNT, CDR2 YYREEE (reference sequence). The CDR3 is 14 amino acids. The DNA of the CDR3 is TGTGCCACCGCGGGGGGAGGCCACCAAGAGACCCAGTACTTC. It encodes CATAGGGHQETQYF. Based on the CDR3 plus reference TRBV5-4 and TRBJ2-5, the full variable domain is ETGVTQSPTHLIKTRGQQVTLRCSSQSGHNTVSWYQQALGQGPQFIFQYYREEENGRGNFPPRFSGLQFPNYSSELNVNALELDDSALYLCATAGGGHQETQYFGPGTRLLVL.

The chain combines TRBV20-1 with TRBJ1-4; D gene unclear. The CDR3 loop spans 14 amino acids. Trimming took 6 bases from V and 7 from J, leaving 18 bases between them. Per the germline V gene, CDR1 is DFQATT and CDR2 is SNEGSKA (reference sequence). The CDR3 sequence is CSATSAGLSEKLFF. For the CDR3, the DNA is TGCAGTGCGACCTCCGCGGGGTTGAGTGAAAAACTGTTTTTT.

This clonotype was seen ten or more times. The rearrangement links TRBV7-2 to TRBJ2-4, with 7 bases matching TRBD1. CDR1 is SGHTA, CDR2 FQGNSA, per germline. The CDR3 has 17 residues. V lost 1 base, J lost 0 bases, and 6 bases stayed unmatched. The CDR3 loop reads CASSLVGQTRAKNIQYF. CDR3 bases: TGTGCCAGCAGCTTAGTGGGACAGACCAGAGCCAAAAACATTCAGTACTTC.